The text below deals with one T cell receptor beta chain. Its antigen is currently unknown. The V end was cut by 4 bases, the J end by 3 bases, with 12 bases between. The CDR3 totals 14 residues. Germline CDR1 reads ENHRY; CDR2 reads SYGVKD. These data belong to a study of cytomegalovirus exposure and HLA in healthy donors. This cohort consisted of healthy bone marrow donors. It was with 60 Vbeta and 13 Jbeta primers that the PCR ran. Using immunoSEQ multiplex PCR, the repertoire was profiled, and TCRdb retains in-frame clones only, with some absent. The data show some 130,000 clones, 65% to 80% seen once. Study conclusions and caveats: In a later analysis, TCR beta V- and J-gene trimming showed a link to a missense DCLRE1C variant. The authors excluded some V segments, including TRBV6-2 and TRBV6-3, as indistinguishable. The study listed approximately 160 cytomegalovirus-associated TCR beta chains.

This clonotype originated in a man aged 40-49 years in good health and CMV-seronegative. Specimen: PBMCs. The V call is TRBV10-3, the J call TRBJ1-2, with a weak D call TRBD1 (5 bases). CDR3 protein: CAISADSNHYGYTF. The CDR3 coding sequence is TGTGCCATCAGTGCCGACAGCAACCACTATGGCTACACCTTC.